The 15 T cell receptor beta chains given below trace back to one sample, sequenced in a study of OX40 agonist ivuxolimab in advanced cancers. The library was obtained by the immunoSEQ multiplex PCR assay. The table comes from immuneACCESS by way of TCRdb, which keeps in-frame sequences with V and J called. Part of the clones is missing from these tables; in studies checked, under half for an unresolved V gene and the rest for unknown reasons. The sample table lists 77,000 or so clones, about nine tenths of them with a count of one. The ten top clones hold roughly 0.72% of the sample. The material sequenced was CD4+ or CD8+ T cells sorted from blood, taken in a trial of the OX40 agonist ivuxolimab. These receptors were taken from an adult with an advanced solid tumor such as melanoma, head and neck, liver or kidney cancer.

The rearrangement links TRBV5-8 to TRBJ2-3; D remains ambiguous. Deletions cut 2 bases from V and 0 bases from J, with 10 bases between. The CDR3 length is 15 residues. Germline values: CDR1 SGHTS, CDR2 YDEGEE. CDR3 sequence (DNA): TGTGCCAGCAGCTTTGCAGCTACTAGCACAGATACGCAGTATTTT. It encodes CASSFAATSTDTQYF.

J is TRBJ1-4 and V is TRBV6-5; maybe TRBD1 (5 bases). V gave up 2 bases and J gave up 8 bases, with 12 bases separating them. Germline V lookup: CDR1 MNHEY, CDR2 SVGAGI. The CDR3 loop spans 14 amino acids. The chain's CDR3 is CASSYGNRNEKLFF. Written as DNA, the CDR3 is TGTGCCAGCAGTTACGGGAACAGGAACGAAAAACTGTTTTTT.

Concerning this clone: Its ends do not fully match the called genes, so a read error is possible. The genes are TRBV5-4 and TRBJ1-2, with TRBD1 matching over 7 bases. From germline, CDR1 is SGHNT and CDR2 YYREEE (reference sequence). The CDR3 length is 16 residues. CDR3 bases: TGTGCCAGCAGTTTGGGGTTTGGCAGGGGGGACTATGGCTACACCTTC. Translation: CASSLGFGRGDYGYTF.

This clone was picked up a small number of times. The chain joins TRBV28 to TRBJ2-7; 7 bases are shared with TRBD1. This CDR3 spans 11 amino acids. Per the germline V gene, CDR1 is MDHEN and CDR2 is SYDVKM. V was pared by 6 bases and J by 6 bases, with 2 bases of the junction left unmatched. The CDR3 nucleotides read TGTGCCAGCAGACGACAGGGCGAGCAGTACTTC. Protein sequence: CASRRQGEQYF.

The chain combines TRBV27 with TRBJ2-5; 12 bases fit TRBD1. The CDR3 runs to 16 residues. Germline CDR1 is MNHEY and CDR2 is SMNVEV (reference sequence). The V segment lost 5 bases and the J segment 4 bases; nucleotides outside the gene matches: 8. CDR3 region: CASSQPGQGARETQYF. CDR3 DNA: TGTGCCAGCAGTCAACCGGGACAGGGGGCGAGAGAGACCCAGTACTTC.

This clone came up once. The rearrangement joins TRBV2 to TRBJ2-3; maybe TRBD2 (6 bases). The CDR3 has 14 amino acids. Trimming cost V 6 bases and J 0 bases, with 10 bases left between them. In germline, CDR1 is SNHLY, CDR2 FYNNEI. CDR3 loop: CASRVLASTDTQYF. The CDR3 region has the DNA TGTGCCAGCAGGGTACTAGCTAGCACAGATACGCAGTATTTT. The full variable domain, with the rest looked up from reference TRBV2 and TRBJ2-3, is EPEVTQTPSHQVTQMGQEVILRCVPISNHLYFYWYRQILGQKVEFLVSFYNNEISEKSEIFDDQFSVERPDGSNFTLKIRSTKLEDSAMYFCASRVLASTDTQYFGPGTRLTVL.

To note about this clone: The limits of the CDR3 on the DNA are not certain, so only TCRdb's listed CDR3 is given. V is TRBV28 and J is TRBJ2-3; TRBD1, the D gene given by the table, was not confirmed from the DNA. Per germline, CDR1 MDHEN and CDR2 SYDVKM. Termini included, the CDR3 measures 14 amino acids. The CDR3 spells CASSFLAGTDTQYF.

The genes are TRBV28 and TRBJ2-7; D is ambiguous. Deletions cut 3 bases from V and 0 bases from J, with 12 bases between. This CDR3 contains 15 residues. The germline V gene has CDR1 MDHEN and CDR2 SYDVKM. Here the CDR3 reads CASSLAHRNSYEQYF. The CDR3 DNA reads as TGTGCCAGCAGTTTGGCCCACCGCAACTCCTACGAGCAGTACTTC.

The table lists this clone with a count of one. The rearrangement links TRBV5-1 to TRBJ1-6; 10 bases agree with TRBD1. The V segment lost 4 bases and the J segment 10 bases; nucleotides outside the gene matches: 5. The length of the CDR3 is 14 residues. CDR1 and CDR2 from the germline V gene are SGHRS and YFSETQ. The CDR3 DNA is TGCGCCAGCAGCCCGGGACAGGGGAGGTCACCCCTCCACTTT. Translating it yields CASSPGQGRSPLHF.

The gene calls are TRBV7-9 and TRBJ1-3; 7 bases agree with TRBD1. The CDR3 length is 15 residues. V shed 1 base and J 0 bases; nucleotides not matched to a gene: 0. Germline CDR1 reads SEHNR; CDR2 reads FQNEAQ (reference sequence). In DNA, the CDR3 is TGTGCCAGCAGCTTAGGACAGGGCTCTGGAAACACCATATATTTT. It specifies CASSLGQGSGNTIYF.

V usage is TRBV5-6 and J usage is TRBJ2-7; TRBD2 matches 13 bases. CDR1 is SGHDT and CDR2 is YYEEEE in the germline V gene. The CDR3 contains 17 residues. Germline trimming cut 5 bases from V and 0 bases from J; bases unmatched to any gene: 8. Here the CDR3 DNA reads TGTGCCAGCAGAACGACTAGCGGGGGGCCCAGCTCCTACGAGCAGTACTTC. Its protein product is CASRTTSGGPSSYEQYF.

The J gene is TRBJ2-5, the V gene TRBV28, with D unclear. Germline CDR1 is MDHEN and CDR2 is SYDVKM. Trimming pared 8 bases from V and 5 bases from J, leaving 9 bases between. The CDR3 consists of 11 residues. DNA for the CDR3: TGTGCCAGCTTCGGTGGGGAGACCCAGTACTTC. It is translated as CASFGGETQYF.

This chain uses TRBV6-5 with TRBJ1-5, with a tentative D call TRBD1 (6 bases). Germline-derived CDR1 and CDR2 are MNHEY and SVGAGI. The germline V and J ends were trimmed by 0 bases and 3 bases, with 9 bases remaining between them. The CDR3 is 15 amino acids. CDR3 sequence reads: CASSYSHRVNQPQHF. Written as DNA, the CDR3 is TGTGCCAGCAGTTACTCGCACAGGGTCAATCAGCCCCAGCATTTT.

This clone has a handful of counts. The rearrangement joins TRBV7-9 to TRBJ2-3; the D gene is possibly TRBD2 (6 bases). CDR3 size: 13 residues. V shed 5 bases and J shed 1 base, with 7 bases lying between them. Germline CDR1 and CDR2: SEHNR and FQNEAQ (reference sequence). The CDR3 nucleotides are TGTGCCAGCAGCGCTAGCGGCACAGATACGCAGTATTTT. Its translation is CASSASGTDTQYF.

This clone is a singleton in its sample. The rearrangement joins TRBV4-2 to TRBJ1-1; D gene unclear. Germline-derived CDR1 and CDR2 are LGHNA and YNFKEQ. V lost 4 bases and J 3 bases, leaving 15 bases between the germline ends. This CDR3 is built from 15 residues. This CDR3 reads CASSRPGRRDTEAFF. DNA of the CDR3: TGTGCCAGCAGCCGTCCGGGGAGGCGGGACACTGAAGCTTTCTTT.